This is a list of T cell receptor beta chains from one sample in a study of immune evolution from preneoplasia to lung adenocarcinoma. Sequencing used immunoSEQ multiplex PCR; TCRdb keeps in-frame clones, though not all of them. This table has approximately 17,000 clones, 75% to 90% appearing once. The material sequenced was FFPE invasive lung adenocarcinoma tissue. The origin of the receptors is a person between 65 and 79 years old with invasive lung adenocarcinoma. CDR3s include the opening cysteine and the closing phenylalanine or tryptophan. The D gene is left open where the match is weak. Only some rows state a clone size, as once, few, many or a class for expanded clones.

v_gene	abundance	j_gene	d_gene	CDR3aa	CDR3nt
TRBV27	once	TRBJ1-1	-	CASSGGKTEAFF	TGTGCCAGCAGCGGGGGGAAAACTGAAGCTTTCTTT
TRBV5-6	-	TRBJ1-2	TRBD1	CASSLAKGQGSYTF	TGTGCCAGCAGCTTGGCCAAGGGACAGGGAAGCTACACCTTC
TRBV19	-	TRBJ1-5	-	CASSIGTKANQPQHF	TGTGCCAGTAGTATTGGAACGAAGGCCAATCAGCCCCAGCATTTT
TRBV28	-	TRBJ1-4	TRBD1	CASSDPGTGSEKLFF	TGTGCCAGCAGTGACCCCGGGACAGGGTCTGAAAAACTGTTTTTT
TRBV7-9	-	TRBJ1-3	-	CASSFGGVGNTIYF	TGTGCCAGCAGCTTCGGTGGGGTCGGAAACACCATATATTTT
TRBV20-1	few	TRBJ2-1	-	CSAKFYSEQFF	TGCAGTGCCAAATTTTACAGTGAGCAGTTCTTC
TRBV5-3	-	TRBJ2-2	TRBD1	CARSQRQGPTGELFF	TGTGCCAGAAGCCAACGACAGGGCCCCACCGGGGAGCTGTTTTTT
TRBV7-2	-	TRBJ1-5	-	CASSLVSNQPQHF	TGTGCCAGCAGCTTAGTAAGCAATCAGCCCCAGCATTTT
TRBV6-5	-	TRBJ2-1	TRBD2	CASRGAGGPHNEQFF	TGTGCCAGCAGAGGAGCGGGAGGGCCCCACAATGAGCAGTTCTTC
TRBV27	-	TRBJ2-3	-	CASSQRGLGFADTQYF	TGTGCCAGCAGTCAACGGGGCCTAGGATTCGCAGATACGCAGTATTTT
TRBV27	once	TRBJ2-2	TRBD1	CASSPPGALGQEFAGELFF	TGTGCCAGCAGTCCCCCGGGGGCTTTGGGACAGGAGTTTGCCGGGGAGCTGTTTTTT
TRBV5-1	-	TRBJ2-7	TRBD1	CASSLNRGYEQYF	TGCGCCAGCAGCTTGAACAGGGGTTACGAGCAGTACTTC
TRBV16	-	TRBJ1-2	-	CASSQSPGASYGYTF	TGTGCCAGCAGCCAATCGCCAGGGGCAAGCTATGGCTACACCTTC
TRBV7-2	large	TRBJ2-7	TRBD2	CASSGVAGAGEQYF	TGTGCCAGCAGCGGCGTAGCGGGGGCGGGGGAGCAGTACTTC
TRBV28	-	TRBJ1-5	-	CASSTTAGHQPQHF	TGTGCCAGCAGCACGACAGCGGGGCATCAGCCCCAGCATTTT
TRBV5-1	-	TRBJ2-2	-	CASSQGGSRTGELFF	TGCGCCAGCAGCCAGGGTGGTTCGCGCACCGGGGAGCTGTTTTTT
TRBV7-8	-	TRBJ1-1	-	CASSLVPQADTEAFF	TGTGCCAGCAGCTTAGTTCCCCAAGCGGACACTGAAGCTTTCTTT
TRBV7-2	-	TRBJ1-5	-	CASSDYSNQPQHF	TGTGCCAGCAGCGACTATAGCAATCAGCCCCAGCATTTT
TRBV9	-	TRBJ2-1	TRBD2	CASSAALASYNEQFF	TGTGCCAGCAGCGCAGCACTAGCGTCCTACAATGAGCAGTTCTTC
TRBV11-2	-	TRBJ2-6	-	CASSSFRGGGANVLTF	TGTGCCAGCAGCTCTTTCAGGGGCGGTGGGGCCAACGTCCTGACTTTC